Given below is one TCR beta chain in context. The assay was immunoSEQ multiplex PCR, and TCRdb's table has in-frame clones only and misses some. The sample contains approximately 300,000 clones, roughly nine tenths of which appear only once. Recovered participants had two consecutive negative NP/OP PCR tests, healthcare professional clearance, or symptom resolution. This sample was taken from a study of blood T cell repertoires in COVID-19. Study details: T cells, B-cell-depleted T cells, or PBMCs supplied cDNA or gDNA.

Trimming cost V 3 bases and J 6 bases; bases outside gene matches: 8. Germline-derived CDR1 and CDR2 are MDHEN and SYDVKM. The CDR3 consists of 14 residues. V usage is TRBV28 and J usage is TRBJ2-7; 7 bases line up with TRBD2. The source is a woman under 30 who had recovered from COVID-19. The specimen was PBMCs or T cells enriched from blood (not recorded which). The CDR3 spells CASSLGGRPSEQYF. CDR3 DNA: TGTGCCAGCAGTTTGGGCGGGAGACCTAGCGAGCAGTACTTC.